The present entry profiles one TCR beta chain with its context. Its antigen is currently not known. No base qualities exist here, and no much larger clone lies one base off it. The library was obtained by the immunoSEQ multiplex PCR assay. The clones in this table, taken by TCRdb from immuneACCESS, are in-frame only. Not every clone is retained; where verified, under half of the shortfall comes from an unresolved V gene, and the cause of the rest is unknown. The sample has just under 85,000 clones on record, around 90% of them singletons. The top ten clonotypes cover around 0.25% of the sample. The sample comes from a study of technical replicates of blood from a few donors (dated by TCRdb to the late 2010s). CDR1 is given as SGHRS and CDR2 as YFSETQ, both from the germline V gene. Clipping removes 2 bases from V and 7 bases from J, with 8 as the unmatched junction base count. The CDR3 runs 15 amino acids, cysteine and phenylalanine included. Only the CDR3 DNA is retained, 45 bases long and in frame from the first base.

Material: T cells isolated from PBMCs. This TCR was recovered from a human donor in good health. The chain is encoded by TRBV5-1 joined to TRBJ2-1; TRBD2 agrees with 8 junctional bases. The nucleotide sequence is TGCGCCAGCAGCTTCACACCGGGACTAGGGAATGAGCAGTTCTTC. It specifies CASSFTPGLGNEQFF.